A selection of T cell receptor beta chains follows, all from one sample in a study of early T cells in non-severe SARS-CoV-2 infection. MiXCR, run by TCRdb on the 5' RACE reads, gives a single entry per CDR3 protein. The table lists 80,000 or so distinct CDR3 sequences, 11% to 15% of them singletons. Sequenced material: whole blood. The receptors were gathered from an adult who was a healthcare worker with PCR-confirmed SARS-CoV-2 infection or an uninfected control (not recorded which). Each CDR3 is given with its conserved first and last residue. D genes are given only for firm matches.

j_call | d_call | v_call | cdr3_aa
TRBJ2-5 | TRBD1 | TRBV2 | CASSAQGAMQETQYF
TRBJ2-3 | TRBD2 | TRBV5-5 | CASSLLPLAVSTDTQYF
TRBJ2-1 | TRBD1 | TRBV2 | CASSEWDRQFF
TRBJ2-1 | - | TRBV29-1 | CSVGTPRYNEQFF
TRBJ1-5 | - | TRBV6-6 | CASNTGAGQPQHF
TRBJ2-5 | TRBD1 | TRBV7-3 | CASSLNRGETQYF
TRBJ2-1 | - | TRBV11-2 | CASSLDRDFASSYNEQFF
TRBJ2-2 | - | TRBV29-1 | CSVVPGRGTGELFF
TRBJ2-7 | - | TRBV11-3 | CASSLPGEGSYEQYF
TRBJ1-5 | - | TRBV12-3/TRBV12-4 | CASRGGTTPQEPQHF
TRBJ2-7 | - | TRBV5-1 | CASSLDTGSYEQYF
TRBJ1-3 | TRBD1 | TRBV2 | CASSGTGTGNTIYF
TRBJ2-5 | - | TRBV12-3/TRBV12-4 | CASNTRTRRETQYF
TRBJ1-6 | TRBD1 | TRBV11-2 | CASSSRQGGSSYNSPLHF
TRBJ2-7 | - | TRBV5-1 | CASSLTSPRVYEQYF
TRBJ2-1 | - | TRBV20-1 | CSAARGGSSYNEQFF
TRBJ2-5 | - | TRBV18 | CASSRGMSGETQYF
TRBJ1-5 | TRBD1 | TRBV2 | CAAADGTGYQPQHF
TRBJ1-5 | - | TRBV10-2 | CASSPDSYSNQPQHF
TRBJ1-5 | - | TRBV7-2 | CASSLVGGLSPQHF
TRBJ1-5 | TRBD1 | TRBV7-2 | CASSLAVGQGQPQHF
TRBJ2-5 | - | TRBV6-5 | CASRSTAETQYF
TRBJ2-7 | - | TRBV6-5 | CASSLTGGKYEQYF
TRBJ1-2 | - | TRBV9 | CARQNYGYTF
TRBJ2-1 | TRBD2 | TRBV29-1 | CSVGLAGALGDEQFF
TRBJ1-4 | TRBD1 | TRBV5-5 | CASSTGQGHSEKLFF
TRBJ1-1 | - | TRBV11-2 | CASSLAGVRHTEAFF
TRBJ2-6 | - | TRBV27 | CASRSLATGANVLTF
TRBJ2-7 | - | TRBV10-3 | CAISYDRPYEQYF
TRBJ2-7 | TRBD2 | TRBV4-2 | CASREREGSSYEQYF
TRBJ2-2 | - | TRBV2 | CASSIRTFTRTGELFF
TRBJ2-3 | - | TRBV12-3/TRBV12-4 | CASSLPGGGTDTQYF
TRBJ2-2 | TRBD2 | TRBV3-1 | CASSQGLLAGPGELFF
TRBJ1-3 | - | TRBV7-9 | CASSFGGNTIYF
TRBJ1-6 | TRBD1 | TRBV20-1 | CSAGGQGSSPLHF
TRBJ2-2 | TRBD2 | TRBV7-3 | CASSPTRTSAGELFF
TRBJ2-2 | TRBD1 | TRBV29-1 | CSVVEDRANGELFF
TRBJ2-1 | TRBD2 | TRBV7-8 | CASSLAVLAGGPSYNEQFF
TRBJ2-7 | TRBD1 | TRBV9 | CASSVAPGGYEQYF
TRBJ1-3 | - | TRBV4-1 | CASSSRVRNTIYF
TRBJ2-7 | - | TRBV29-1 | CSVRQGASYEQYF
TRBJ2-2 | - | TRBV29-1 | CSVVPGGAGGELFF
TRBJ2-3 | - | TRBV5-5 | CASSQAGTYRTDTQYF
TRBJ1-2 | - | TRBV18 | CASSPDSGYGYTF
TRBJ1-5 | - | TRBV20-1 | CSAAPRAYLGLYDQPQHF
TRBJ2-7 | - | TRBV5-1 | CASSLISSPSYEQYF
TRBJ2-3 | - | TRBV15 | CATSNLALGQYF
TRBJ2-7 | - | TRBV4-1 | CASSQARTRGYEQYF
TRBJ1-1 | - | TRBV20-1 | CSARVAGAMNTEAFF
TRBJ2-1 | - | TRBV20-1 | CSARGDHEQFF
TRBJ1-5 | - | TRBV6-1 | CASRGVGHF